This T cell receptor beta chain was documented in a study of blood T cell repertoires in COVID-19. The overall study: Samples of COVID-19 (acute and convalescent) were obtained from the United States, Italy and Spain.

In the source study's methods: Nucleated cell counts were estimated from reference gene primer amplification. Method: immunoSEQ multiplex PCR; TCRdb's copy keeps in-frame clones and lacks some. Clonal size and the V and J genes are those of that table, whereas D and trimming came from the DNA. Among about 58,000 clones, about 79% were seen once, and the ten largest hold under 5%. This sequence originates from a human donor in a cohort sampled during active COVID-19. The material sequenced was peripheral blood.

CDR3 coding DNA: TGTGCCACCAGGGGAACCGGGACAGGGGAGTACGAGCAGTACTTC. The encoded protein is CATRGTGTGEYEQYF. V is TRBV24-1 and J is TRBJ2-7; 10 nucleotides line up with TRBD1. Germline trimming cut 7 bases from V and 4 bases from J; bases unmatched to any gene: 9. CDR1 and CDR2 (germline): KGHDR, SFDVKD. The CDR3 runs 15 residues.